This T cell receptor (beta chain) was obtained from a study of blood T cell repertoires in COVID-19. Looking at the study overall: Samples of COVID-19 (acute and convalescent) were obtained from the United States, Italy and Spain. From T cells, B-cell-depleted T cells, or PBMCs came the material, which was cDNA or gDNA.

In the original analysis: Estimation of nucleated cell counts was performed using reference gene primer amplification. The protocol was immunoSEQ multiplex PCR, while the TCRdb copy is restricted to in-frame clones and leaves out a portion. Clone size and the V and J calls come from that table; the DNA yielded D and trimming. The table lists a few hundred thousand clones, about 90% of them singletons, with 3% to 3.5% in the top ten. This clone was seen only once. The germline V gene has CDR1 SEHNR and CDR2 FQNEAQ (reference sequence). Trimming removed 1 base from V and 4 bases from J, with 5 bases in between. CDR3 length equals 12 residues.

Sequenced: peripheral blood. The clonotype was recovered from a man aged 18 to 29 with active or convalescent COVID-19. This chain joins TRBV7-9 and TRBJ2-7, with no clear D. The CDR3 region is CASSLVEYEQYF. CDR3 sequence (DNA): TGTGCCAGCAGCTTAGTTGAGTACGAGCAGTACTTC.